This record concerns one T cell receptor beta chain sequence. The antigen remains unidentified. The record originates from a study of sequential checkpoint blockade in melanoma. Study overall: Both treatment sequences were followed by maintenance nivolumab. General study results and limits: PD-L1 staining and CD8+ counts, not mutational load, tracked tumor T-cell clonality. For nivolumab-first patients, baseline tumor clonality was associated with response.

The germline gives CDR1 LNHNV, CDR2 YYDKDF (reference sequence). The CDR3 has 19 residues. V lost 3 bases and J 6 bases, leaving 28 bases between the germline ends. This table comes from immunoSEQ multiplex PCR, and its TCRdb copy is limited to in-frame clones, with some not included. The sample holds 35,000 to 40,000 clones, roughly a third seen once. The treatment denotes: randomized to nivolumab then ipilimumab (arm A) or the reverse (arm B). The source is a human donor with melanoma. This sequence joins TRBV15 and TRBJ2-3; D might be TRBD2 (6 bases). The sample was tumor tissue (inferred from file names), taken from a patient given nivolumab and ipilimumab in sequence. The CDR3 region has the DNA TGTGCCACCAGCAGCGGGGGACTGGAGTTTATCCGTTCGTGGGATACGCAGTATTTT. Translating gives CATSSGGLEFIRSWDTQYF.